The 8 T cell receptor beta chains in this list originate from one sample, sequenced in a study of Ad26.COV2.S vaccination and SARS-CoV-2 variants. Treatment denoted: approximately 18 received Ad26.COV2.S at low or high dose, single or two shots; 5 received placebo; per-sample allocation not given. The investigators took samples on day 63 after the first vaccine or placebo injection. Clones were sequenced by immunoSEQ multiplex PCR, and TCRdb holds only the in-frame ones, with some missing. The sample contains hundreds of thousands of clones, 70% to 90% of which appear only once. The starting material was peripheral blood, obtained in a trial of Ad26.COV2.S vaccine versus placebo. These receptors originate from a person aged 18 to 59 who received the Ad26.COV2.S COVID-19 vaccine or a placebo.

The gene calls are TRBV10-1 and TRBJ1-2; D not resolved. The CDR3 is 13 residues long. Per the germline V gene, CDR1 is WNHNN and CDR2 is SYGVQD (reference sequence). The V gene lost 5 bases and the J gene lost 2 bases, with 9 bases spanning the gap. The CDR3 region is CASSLLRNYGYTF. CDR3 DNA sequence: TGCGCCAGCAGTTTGCTCCGGAACTATGGCTACACCTTC.

The CDR3 loop reads CAAAGGAADTQYF. CDR3 DNA: TGTGCCGCTGCGGGGGGGGCCGCAGATACGCAGTATTTT. V usage is TRBV7-8 and J usage is TRBJ2-3, with 9 positions matching TRBD2. The CDR3 length is 13 residues. CDR1 SGHVS and CDR2 FQNEAQ come from the germline V gene. Losses at the gene ends were 11 bases for V and 4 bases for J; bases not matched to a gene: 7.

The chain is built from TRBV7-2 and TRBJ2-1; 10 positions agree with TRBD2. Trimming removed 1 base from V and 6 bases from J; junction bases left unmatched: 3. The germline gives CDR1 SGHTA, CDR2 FQGNSA. CDR3 length: 15 amino acids. The CDR3 spells CASSLGASGSNEQFF. The CDR3 nucleotides read TGTGCCAGCAGCTTAGGGGCTAGCGGGAGCAATGAGCAGTTCTTC.

The chain combines TRBV24-1 with TRBJ2-5, with D perhaps TRBD1 or TRBD2 (5 bases each). Germline lookup yields CDR1 KGHDR and CDR2 SFDVKD. The CDR3 consists of 13 residues. Trimming cost V 7 bases and J 4 bases, with 12 bases left between them. The CDR3 is CATSLSGTETQYF. In nucleotides, the CDR3 is TGTGCCACCAGCCTCTCCGGGACAGAGACCCAGTACTTC.

This clone appeared once. The rearrangement links TRBV7-9 to TRBJ2-6, with unresolved D. V was clipped by 3 bases and J by 14 bases, with 5 bases between them. The CDR3 loop spans 10 amino acids. Germline-derived CDR1 and CDR2 are SEHNR and FQNEAQ (reference sequence). The CDR3 spells CASSFLFLTF. CDR3 DNA: TGTGCCAGCAGCTTTCTCTTCCTGACTTTC.

V usage is TRBV6-6 and J usage is TRBJ2-7; 9 bases match TRBD1. Germline trimming cut 7 bases from V and 5 bases from J; bases unmatched to any gene: 9. The CDR3 is 14 amino acids. The V gene's germline CDR1 is MNHNY and CDR2 SVGAGI (reference sequence). CDR3 in DNA: TGTGCCAGCAAGCCGGGACAGGGAAAACACGAGCAGTACTTC. It codes for CASKPGQGKHEQYF.

This clone showed up just once. The chain couples TRBV10-1 to TRBJ2-3, with 7 nucleotides matching TRBD2. J was trimmed by 2 bases and V by 9 bases; bases with no gene match: 8. Per germline, CDR1 WNHNN and CDR2 SYGVQD (reference sequence). The CDR3 covers 14 residues. The CDR3 protein is CASSRRGITDTQYF. The DNA of the CDR3 is TGCGCCAGTTCCCGGCGGGGGATCACAGATACGCAGTATTTT.

The chain employs TRBV19 and TRBJ1-5; tentative D call: TRBD1 (6 bases). Trimming took off 7 bases at V and 7 bases at J, with 17 bases between the two ends. In germline, CDR1 is LNHDA, CDR2 SQIVND (reference sequence). The CDR3 runs 14 residues. In DNA form, the CDR3 reads TGTGCCAGTAACCAACAGGGCGGGCTGCAGCCCCAGCATTTT. It codes for CASNQQGGLQPQHF.